The 8 T cell receptor beta chains below were found in one sample sequenced in a study of blood T cell repertoires in COVID-19 (dated by TCRdb to 2019 to 2021). The library was obtained by the immunoSEQ multiplex PCR assay. TCRdb carries this immuneACCESS record with in-frame sequences only. Its versions omit some clonotypes, under half of them owing to an unresolved V gene in the studies checked, with the rest unexplained. The sample includes about 100,000 clones, with 70% to 80% observed a single time. Approximately 15% of the sample goes to the ten largest clones. The specimen sequenced was peripheral blood. These TCRs come from a human donor in a cohort sampled during active COVID-19.

The rearrangement uses TRBV6-5 and TRBJ1-5; unclear D gene. V was shortened by 7 bases and J by 7 bases, with 17 bases between the two germline ends. Germline V CDR1 and CDR2: MNHEY, SVGAGI. This CDR3 is built from 14 residues. The CDR3 protein is CASKSGGGGQPQHF. CDR3 coding DNA: TGTGCCAGCAAGAGCGGAGGAGGAGGGCAGCCCCAGCATTTT.

The CDR3, as DNA: TGCGCCAGCAGCGAACAACAGGGTTCGTATGGCTACACCTTC. The encoded protein is CASSEQQGSYGYTF. V is TRBV5-1 and J is TRBJ1-2; a possible D gene is TRBD1 (6 bases). Germline loops: CDR1 SGHRS, CDR2 YFSETQ. The CDR3 is made up of 14 amino acids. With 4 bases removed from V and 5 bases from J, the gap between germline ends came to 15 bases.

The CDR3 DNA sequence: TGTGCCAGCGACGGGGTACTCTCTGGAAACACCATATATTTT. Translated, it gives CASDGVLSGNTIYF. This chain links TRBV6-5 with TRBJ1-3, with D uncertain. V shed 8 bases and J shed 0 bases, with 11 bases lying between them. The CDR3 contains 14 residues. CDR1 MNHEY and CDR2 SVGAGI come from the germline V gene.

This sequence joins TRBV7-2 and TRBJ1-2; 10 bases are a match to TRBD1. The CDR3 sequence is 18 residues long. From germline, CDR1 is SGHTA and CDR2 FQGNSA. J lost 8 bases, V lost 2 bases, and 17 bases had no gene match. The CDR3 nucleotides read TGTGCCAGCAGCTTATCAGGGACAGGGGAGTCGAAGTCAAGGGGCTACACCTTC. Amino acids: CASSLSGTGESKSRGYTF.

The CDR3 sequence is CASSRDRNNSPLHF. The CDR3 nucleotides read TGCGCCAGCAGTCGGGACAGAAATAATTCACCCCTCCACTTT. The chain joins TRBV10-2 to TRBJ1-6, with 7 bases identical to TRBD1. The CDR3 covers 14 residues. Germline CDR1 WSHSY, CDR2 SAAADI. V dropped 5 bases and J dropped 5; count of bases not matched to a gene: 3.

V gene TRBV7-6 combines with J gene TRBJ2-3, with D unresolved. Germline assignment: CDR1 SGHVS and CDR2 FNYEAQ. V was clipped by 3 bases and J by 6 bases, with 19 bases between them. This CDR3 spans 16 amino acids. The CDR3: CASSLRLITSSDTQYF. In DNA, the CDR3 is TGTGCCAGCAGCTTGAGACTTATCACTTCTTCGGATACGCAGTATTTT. The variable domain in full, with the rest retrieved from reference TRBV7-6 and TRBJ2-3, is GAGVSQSPRYKVTKRGQDVALRCDPISGHVSLYWYRQALGQGPEFLTYFNYEAQQDKSGLPNDRFSAERPEGSISTLTIQRTEQRDSAMYRCASSLRLITSSDTQYFGPGTRLTVL.

The chain uses TRBV6-2 or TRBV6-3 and TRBJ2-7; D perhaps matches TRBD1 (6 bases). The CDR3 extends over 17 amino acids. Per germline, CDR1 MNHEY and CDR2 SVGEGT. The V end was cut by 2 bases, the J end by 1 base, with 18 bases between. In nucleotides, the CDR3 is TGTGCCAGCAGTTACCTCCAATTCAGGGGATATTCCTACGAGCAGTACTTC. It specifies CASSYLQFRGYSYEQYF.

The chain is built from TRBV18 and TRBJ2-7; 10 positions agree with TRBD2. The CDR3 has 15 amino acids. The J segment lost 4 bases and the V segment lost 0 bases, leaving 3 bases of the junction unmatched. The V gene's germline CDR1 is KGHSH and CDR2 LQKENI. Here the CDR3 reads CASSPPLAGIYEQYF. CDR3 nucleotide sequence: TGTGCCAGCTCACCACCACTAGCGGGGATTTACGAGCAGTACTTC.